The clone carrying this TCR beta chain was picked up a small number of times. This sample stems from a study of cytomegalovirus exposure and HLA in healthy donors. Both 60 Vbeta primers and 13 Jbeta primers went into the PCR. Generated by immunoSEQ multiplex PCR, the TCRdb table keeps only in-frame clones and is missing some. The table records some 180,000 clones, 70% to 75% of them present only once. The CDR3 consists of 14 residues. The germline CDR1 and CDR2 sequences are SGHNT and YYREEE (reference sequence). Germline trimming cut 7 bases from V and 7 bases from J; bases unmatched to any gene: 9. The V and J genes are TRBV5-4 and TRBJ1-4; 8 bases match TRBD1. This TCR came from a male donor in good health and CMV-seronegative. Sequenced input: PBMCs. CDR3 bases: TGTGCCAGCGGGTTGCAGGGGGCCTCTGAAAAACTGTTTTTT. Protein: CASGLQGASEKLFF.